The rows below give T cell receptor beta chains drawn from one sample of a study of blood T cell repertoires in COVID-19. Sequencing was performed with immunoSEQ multiplex PCR; in TCRdb, only in-frame clones are kept and a portion is missing. This sample has over 75,000 clones; roughly 89% occur once, and the top ten carry 4% to 4.5%. Input material: peripheral blood. Source of these receptors: a human donor with COVID-19, enrolled during active disease. The donor label of this sample is uncertain. Each CDR3 is given with its conserved first and last residue. A D gene is named only where the DNA matches it firmly. Only some rows state a clone size, as once, few, many or a class for expanded clones.

TRBV29-1	TRBD2	TRBJ2-7	NA	TGCAGCGCAATTGGACTAGCGGGACGCGAGCAGTACTTC	CSAIGLAGREQYF
TRBV18	NA	TRBJ2-7	NA	TGTGCCAGCTCACCACCGGCCATCCTCGAGCAGTACTTC	CASSPPAILEQYF
TRBV10-3	NA	TRBJ1-5	NA	TGTGCCACCTCGAAAGGGGGGGTTAGCAATCAGCCCCAGCATTTT	CATSKGGVSNQPQHF
TRBV9	NA	TRBJ2-1	once	TGTGCCTGCAGCGCCGGCGGCGGCTGGGACAATGAGCAGTTCTTC	CACSAGGGWDNEQFF
TRBV24-1	TRBD1	TRBJ2-5	NA	TGTGCCACCAGTGATCCCGGGACAGAGAGTGAAGAGACCCAGTACTTC	CATSDPGTESEETQYF
TRBV2	NA	TRBJ1-1	NA	TGTGCCAGCAGTGCCCCCGATGGGGGGACTGAAGCTTTCTTT	CASSAPDGGTEAFF
TRBV25-1	NA	TRBJ2-2	few	TGTGCCAGCGGCCGACAGCCCGATAACACCGGGGAGCTGTTTTTT	CASGRQPDNTGELFF
TRBV4-2	NA	TRBJ1-4	NA	TGTGCCAGCAGCCAAGAAGGCCAGCGTGATGAAAAACTGTTTTTT	CASSQEGQRDEKLFF
TRBV19	TRBD2	TRBJ2-5	NA	TGTGCCAGTAGTATAGGGCGGGAGGGGTCCCAAGAGACCCAGTACTTC	CASSIGREGSQETQYF
TRBV28	NA	TRBJ1-1	many	TGTGCCAGCAGTTCTCACGGACTGACTCAGAGCACTGAAGCTTTCTTT	CASSSHGLTQSTEAFF
TRBV6-5	TRBD1	TRBJ1-4	NA	TGTGCCAGCAGTTATCAGGGGGCAGGGGAAAAACTGTTTTTT	CASSYQGAGEKLFF
TRBV9	TRBD1	TRBJ1-2	NA	TGTGCCAGCAGCCCACAGGGGTATGGCTACACCTTC	CASSPQGYGYTF
TRBV6-2/TRBV6-3	TRBD1	TRBJ2-5	NA	TGTGCCAGCAGTTACTCGACAGGGGAAGAGACCCAGTACTTC	CASSYSTGEETQYF
TRBV28	NA	TRBJ1-3	NA	TGTGCCAGCAGTCCTAGCCTCTCTGGAAACACCATATATTTT	CASSPSLSGNTIYF
TRBV10-1	NA	TRBJ1-1	NA	TGCGCCAGCAGTGAGCAGGGGTCCACTGAAGCTTTCTTT	CASSEQGSTEAFF
TRBV28	TRBD1	TRBJ1-6	NA	TGTGCCAGCAGGCCAGGGGGCACCTATAATTCACCCCTCCACTTT	CASRPGGTYNSPLHF
TRBV30	NA	TRBJ2-7	NA	TGTGCCTGGAGTGTATGGGCATCCGAGCAGTACTTC	CAWSVWASEQYF
TRBV18	NA	TRBJ2-7	NA	TGTGCCAGCTCACTAGCGGCAACTAGCTCCTACGAGCAGTACTTC	CASSLAATSSYEQYF
TRBV4-1	NA	TRBJ1-5	NA	TGCGCCAGCAGCCAATTCGGGGGGGGTCAGCCCCAGCATTTT	CASSQFGGGQPQHF
TRBV7-9	TRBD1	TRBJ1-2	NA	TGTGCCAGCAGCGTGACAGGGGAGGGCTATGGCTACACCTTC	CASSVTGEGYGYTF
TRBV27	TRBD1	TRBJ2-7	NA	TGTGCCAGCAGTACCGCGGACAGGGTTTACGAGCAGTACTTC	CASSTADRVYEQYF
TRBV5-1	NA	TRBJ2-1	NA	TGCGCCAGCAGCTTGGGGACTATGGGTACTGAGCAGTTCTTC	CASSLGTMGTEQFF